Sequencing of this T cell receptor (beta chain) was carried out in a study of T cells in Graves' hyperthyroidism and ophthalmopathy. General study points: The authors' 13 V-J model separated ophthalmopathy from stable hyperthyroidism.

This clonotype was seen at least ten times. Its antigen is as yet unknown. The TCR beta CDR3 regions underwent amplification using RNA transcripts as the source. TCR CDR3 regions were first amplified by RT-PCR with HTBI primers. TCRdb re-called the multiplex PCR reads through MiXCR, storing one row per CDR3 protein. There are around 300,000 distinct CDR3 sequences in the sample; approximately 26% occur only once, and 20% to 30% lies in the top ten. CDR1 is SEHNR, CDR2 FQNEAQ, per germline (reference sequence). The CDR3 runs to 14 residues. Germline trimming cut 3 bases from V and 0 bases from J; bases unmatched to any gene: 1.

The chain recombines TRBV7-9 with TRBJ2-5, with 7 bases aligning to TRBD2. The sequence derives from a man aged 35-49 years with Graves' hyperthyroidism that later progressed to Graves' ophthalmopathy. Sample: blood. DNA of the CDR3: TGTGCCAGCAGCTTTCTAGCGGACCAAGAGACCCAGTACTTC. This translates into CASSFLADQETQYF.